This entry concerns a single T cell receptor beta chain. Its cognate antigen is unknown. This entry comes from a study of blood T cells in healthy people across ages. General study findings and limits: It was held that the diversity estimates obtained from one million T cells were underestimates.

The ends were cut back, 7 bases at V and 5 bases at J, with 17 bases in the middle. CDR1 is MNHNS and CDR2 is SASEGT in the germline V gene. The CDR3 runs 14 residues. A sample-barcoded 5' primer and a J-beta primer mix were used in a second PCR of roughly 7 to 12 cycles. Every molecule of cDNA carried a tag from a template-switch adaptor with 12 random nucleotides. One entry per CDR3 protein results from TCRdb running MiXCR on the 5' RACE reads. The table has 710,000 or so distinct CDR3 sequences, around 32% seen once; the top ten hold 15%. The source material was blood. The chain uses TRBV6-1 and TRBJ1-1; D gene unclear. This sequence was found in a woman older than 75 in good health. The CDR3 nucleotides are TGTGCCAGCACCCCGGAAGGACGGATGACTGAAGCTTTCTTT. As protein: CASTPEGRMTEAFF.